This TCR beta chain comes out of a study of blood T cell repertoires in COVID-19. Study context: The United States, Italy and Spain provided the acute and convalescent COVID-19 samples. T cells, B-cell-depleted T cells, or PBMCs provided the cDNA or gDNA that served as material.

This clone was picked up one time. The CDR3 contains 17 residues. Unmatched junction bases numbered 18, after V lost 5 bases and J lost 8 bases. The germline CDR1 and CDR2 sequences are MNHNY and SVGAGI (reference sequence). Individuals drawn from around 25 US areas were about 18 to 100 years old. The authors' processing: Nucleated cell number was recorded as an estimate derived from reference gene primer amplification. Here immunoSEQ multiplex PCR was the method, and the copy in TCRdb shows in-frame clones only, minus some. The V and J calls and the clone size are those of that table, but D and trimming were determined from the DNA. The repertoire has fewer than 250,000 clones, 87% of them found once; the top ten carry 2.6%.

The sample taken for sequencing was PBMCs or T cells enriched from blood (not recorded which). This clonotype was sampled from a woman younger than 45 with acute COVID-19. The chain combines TRBV6-6 with TRBJ2-1; 7 nucleotides line up with TRBD1. As DNA, the CDR3 is TGTGCCAGCAGTCCGGTGGGACGGACAGGAGGTGTTGATGAGCAGTTCTTC. Translated: CASSPVGRTGGVDEQFF.